This is a list of T cell receptor beta chains from one sample in a study of T cell repertoires in aging, cancer and after chemotherapy. TCRdb recomputed calls from the multiplex PCR reads with MiXCR, one row per CDR3 protein. Of some 2,500 distinct CDR3 sequences listed, roughly 21% are singletons. The sample comprised blood. The source is a human donor with a solid tumor. Each CDR3 is given with its conserved first and last residue. A D gene is named only where the DNA matches it firmly. The listing skips clone size in some rows; elsewhere it reads once, few, many or a size class.

d_call j_call clone_size v_call cdr3_aa cdr3_nt
TRBD1 TRBJ2-1 large TRBV19 CASSPRQGSIDNEQFF TGTGCCAGTAGTCCGCGACAGGGATCCATTGACAATGAGCAGTTCTTC
- TRBJ1-1 medium-sized TRBV30 CAWSADTEAFF TGTGCCTGGAGCGCCGACACTGAAGCTTTCTTT
- TRBJ2-1 - TRBV9 CASSVGAGSYNEQFF TGTGCCAGCAGCGTGGGGGCGGGATCCTACAATGAGCAGTTCTTC
- TRBJ1-1 medium-sized TRBV6-2/TRBV6-3 CASSYLIGGRLDTEAFF TGTGCCAGCAGTTACCTTATAGGTGGGCGACTGGACACTGAAGCTTTCTTT
- TRBJ1-1 - TRBV5-6 CASSLRGMNTEAFF TGTGCCAGCAGCTTGCGGGGGATGAACACTGAAGCTTTCTTT
- TRBJ2-6 - TRBV20-1 CSASPLRGWGANVLTF TGCAGTGCTAGCCCATTGAGGGGGTGGGGGGCCAACGTCCTGACTTTC
- TRBJ2-3 few TRBV5-1 CASSGSGADTQYF TGCGCCAGCAGCGGGAGTGGGGCAGATACGCAGTATTTT
TRBD2 TRBJ2-1 - TRBV20-1 CSARVAGRTYNEQFF TGCAGTGCTAGGGTAGCGGGCCGAACCTACAATGAGCAGTTCTTC
- TRBJ2-7 medium-sized TRBV27 CATRGAGAEQYF TGTGCCACCAGAGGGGCGGGCGCCGAGCAGTACTTC
TRBD1 TRBJ1-2 few TRBV7-9 CATGQGGGYTF TGTGCCACAGGACAGGGTGGTGGCTACACCTTC
- TRBJ2-5 medium-sized TRBV12-3/TRBV12-4 CASSFESPVQETQYF TGTGCCAGCAGTTTTGAAAGTCCTGTACAAGAGACCCAGTACTTC
TRBD2 TRBJ2-2 medium-sized TRBV6-1 CASGKREHTGELFF TGTGCCAGCGGCAAGCGGGAACACACCGGGGAGCTGTTTTTT
- TRBJ1-1 few TRBV28 CASTGLPVRAFF TGTGCCAGCACCGGGCTACCGGTAAGGGCTTTCTTT
TRBD2 TRBJ2-3 large TRBV12-3/TRBV12-4 CASSFQAGVTDTQYF TGTGCCAGCAGTTTTCAAGCGGGGGTCACAGATACGCAGTATTTT
TRBD1 TRBJ1-5 few TRBV28 CASSFSGGLEQPQHF TGTGCCAGCAGTTTTTCAGGGGGACTTGAGCAGCCCCAGCATTTT
- TRBJ2-7 medium-sized TRBV6-1 CASREGQGSYEQYF TGTGCCAGCAGAGAGGGGCAGGGTAGCTACGAGCAGTACTTC
- TRBJ1-1 - TRBV7-9 CASSPETNTEAFF TGTGCCAGCAGTCCCGAGACTAACACTGAAGCTTTCTTT
TRBD2 TRBJ2-1 medium-sized TRBV5-1 CASSLLVRTGQGLAGGPNEQFF TGCGCCAGCAGCTTGTTAGTCCGGACGGGACAGGGACTAGCGGGAGGGCCAAATGAGCAGTTCTTC
- TRBJ1-5 - TRBV7-9 CASSRLDNQPQHF TGTGCCAGCAGCCGGCTGGATAATCAGCCCCAGCATTTT
- TRBJ1-2 medium-sized TRBV18 CASSPADDYGYTF TGTGCCAGCTCACCAGCGGACGACTATGGCTACACCTTC
- TRBJ2-7 medium-sized TRBV5-6 CASSLPDGRGYYEQYF TGTGCCAGCAGCTTGCCGGACGGGAGAGGGTACTACGAGCAGTACTTC
TRBD1 TRBJ2-5 medium-sized TRBV24-1 CATGGQGAWETQYF TGTGCCACCGGGGGACAGGGGGCATGGGAGACCCAGTACTTC
- TRBJ1-1 once TRBV2 CASSDPRGNTEAFF TGTGCCAGCAGTGACCCCCGAGGTAACACTGAAGCTTTCTTT
TRBD2 TRBJ2-1 - TRBV7-3 CASSPSGLAGGNEQFF TGTGCCAGCAGCCCCAGCGGCCTAGCGGGAGGCAATGAGCAGTTCTTC
TRBD2 TRBJ2-7 - TRBV20-1 CSARFPGTSGYEQYF TGCAGTGCTAGATTTCCCGGGACTAGCGGTTACGAGCAGTACTTC
- TRBJ1-2 medium-sized TRBV10-3 CAISERRGSTSNYGYTF TGTGCCATCAGTGAGAGGAGAGGGTCTACTTCCAACTATGGCTACACCTTC
TRBD1 TRBJ1-4 - TRBV28 CASSFGQGRLFF TGTGCCAGCAGTTTCGGACAGGGGAGGCTGTTTTTT
- TRBJ2-5 medium-sized TRBV5-6 CASSLTMGMETQYF TGTGCCAGCAGCTTGACTATGGGCATGGAGACCCAGTACTTC
TRBD1 TRBJ1-6 medium-sized TRBV12-3/TRBV12-4 CASRPSGGRSPLHF TGTGCCAGCAGGCCATCAGGGGGCAGATCACCCCTCCACTTT
- TRBJ1-1 medium-sized TRBV27 CATTYGWGRDTRRTEAFF TGTGCCACCACTTACGGGTGGGGCAGGGATACTCGGAGGACTGAAGCTTTCTTT
- TRBJ2-1 few TRBV2 CAIQSRNEQFF TGTGCCATCCAAAGTAGGAATGAGCAGTTCTTC